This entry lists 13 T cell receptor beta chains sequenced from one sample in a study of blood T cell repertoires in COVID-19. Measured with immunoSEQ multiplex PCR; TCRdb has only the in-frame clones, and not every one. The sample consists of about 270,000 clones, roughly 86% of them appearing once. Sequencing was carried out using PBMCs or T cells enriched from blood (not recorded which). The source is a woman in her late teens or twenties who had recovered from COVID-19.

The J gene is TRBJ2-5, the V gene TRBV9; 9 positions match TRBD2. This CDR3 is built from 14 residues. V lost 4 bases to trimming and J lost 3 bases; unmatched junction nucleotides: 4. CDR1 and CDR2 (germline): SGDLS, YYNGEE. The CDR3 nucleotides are TGTGCCAGCAGCCCCCTAGCGGGAAAAGAGACCCAGTACTTC. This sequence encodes CASSPLAGKETQYF.

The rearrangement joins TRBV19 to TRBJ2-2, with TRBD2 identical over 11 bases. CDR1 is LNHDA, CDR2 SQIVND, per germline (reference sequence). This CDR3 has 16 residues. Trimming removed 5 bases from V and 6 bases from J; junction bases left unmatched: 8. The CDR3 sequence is CASSLNSGRVPGELFF. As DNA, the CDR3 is TGTGCCAGTAGTCTAAATAGCGGGAGGGTCCCCGGGGAGCTGTTTTTT. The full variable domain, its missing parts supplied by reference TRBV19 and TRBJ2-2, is DGGITQSPKYLFRKEGQNVTLSCEQNLNHDAMYWYRQDPGQGLRLIYYSQIVNDFQKGDIAEGYSVSREKKESFPLTVTSAQKNPTAFYLCASSLNSGRVPGELFFGEGSRLTVL.

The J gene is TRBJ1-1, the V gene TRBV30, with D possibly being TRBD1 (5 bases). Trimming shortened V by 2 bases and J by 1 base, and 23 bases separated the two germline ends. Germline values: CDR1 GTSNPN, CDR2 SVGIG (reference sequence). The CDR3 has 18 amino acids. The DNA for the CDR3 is TGTGCCTGGAGTCCCCTTTTGGACATTTGGGGGGAGAACACTGAAGCTTTCTTT. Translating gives CAWSPLLDIWGENTEAFF.

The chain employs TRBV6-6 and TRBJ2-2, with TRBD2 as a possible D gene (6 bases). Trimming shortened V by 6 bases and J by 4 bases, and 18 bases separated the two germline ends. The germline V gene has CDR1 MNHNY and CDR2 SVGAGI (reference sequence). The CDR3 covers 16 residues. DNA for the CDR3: TGTGCCAGCAGCCCCTTCGGTCGGGAGACCACCGGGGAGCTGTTTTTT. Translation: CASSPFGRETTGELFF.

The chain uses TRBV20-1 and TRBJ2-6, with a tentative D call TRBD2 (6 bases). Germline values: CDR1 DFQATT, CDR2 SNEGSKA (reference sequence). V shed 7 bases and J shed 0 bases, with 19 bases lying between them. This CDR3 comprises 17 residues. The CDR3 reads CSVSRREPSSGANVLTF. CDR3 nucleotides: TGCAGTGTTAGTAGGCGGGAACCCAGCTCTGGGGCCAACGTCCTGACTTTC.

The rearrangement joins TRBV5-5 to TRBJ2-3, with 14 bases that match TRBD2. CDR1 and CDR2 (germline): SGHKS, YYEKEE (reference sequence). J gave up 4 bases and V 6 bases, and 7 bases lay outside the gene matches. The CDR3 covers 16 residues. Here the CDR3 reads CASTTGTSGGPDTQYF. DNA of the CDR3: TGTGCCAGCACCACCGGGACTAGCGGGGGACCAGATACGCAGTATTTT.

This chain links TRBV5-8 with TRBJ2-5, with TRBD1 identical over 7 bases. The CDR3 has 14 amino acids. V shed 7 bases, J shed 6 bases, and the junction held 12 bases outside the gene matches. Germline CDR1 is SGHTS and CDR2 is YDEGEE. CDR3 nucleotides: TGTGCCAGCGATTCGGGACAGCCTCCGAAGACCCAGTACTTC. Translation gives CASDSGQPPKTQYF.

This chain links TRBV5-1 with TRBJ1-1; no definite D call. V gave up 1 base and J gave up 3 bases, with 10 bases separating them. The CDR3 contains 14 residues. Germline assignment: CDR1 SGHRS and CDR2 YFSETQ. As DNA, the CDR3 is TGCGCCAGCAGCTTGCACCAGGAAGACACTGAAGCTTTCTTT. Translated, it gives CASSLHQEDTEAFF.

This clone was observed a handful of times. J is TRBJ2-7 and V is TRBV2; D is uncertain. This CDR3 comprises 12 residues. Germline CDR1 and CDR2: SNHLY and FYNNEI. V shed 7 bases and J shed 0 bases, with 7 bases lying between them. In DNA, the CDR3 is TGTGCCAGCATACCTAGCTCCTACGAGCAGTACTTC. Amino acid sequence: CASIPSSYEQYF. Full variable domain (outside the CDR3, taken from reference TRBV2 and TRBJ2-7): EPEVTQTPSHQVTQMGQEVILRCVPISNHLYFYWYRQILGQKVEFLVSFYNNEISEKSEIFDDQFSVERPDGSNFTLKIRSTKLEDSAMYFCASIPSSYEQYFGPGTRLTVT.

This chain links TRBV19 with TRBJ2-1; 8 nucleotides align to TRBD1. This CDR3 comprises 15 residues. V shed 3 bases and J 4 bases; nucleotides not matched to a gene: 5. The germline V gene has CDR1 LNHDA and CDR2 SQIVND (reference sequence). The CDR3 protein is CASSMYGTGYNEQFF. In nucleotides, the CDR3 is TGTGCCAGTAGTATGTACGGGACAGGATACAATGAGCAGTTCTTC.

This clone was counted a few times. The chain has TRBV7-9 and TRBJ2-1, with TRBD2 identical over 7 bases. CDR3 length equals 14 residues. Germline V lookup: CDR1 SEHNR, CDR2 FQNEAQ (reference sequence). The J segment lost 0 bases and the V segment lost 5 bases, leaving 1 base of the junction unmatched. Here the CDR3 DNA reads TGTGCCAGCAGCGCGGGGGTCTCCTACAATGAGCAGTTCTTC. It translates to CASSAGVSYNEQFF.

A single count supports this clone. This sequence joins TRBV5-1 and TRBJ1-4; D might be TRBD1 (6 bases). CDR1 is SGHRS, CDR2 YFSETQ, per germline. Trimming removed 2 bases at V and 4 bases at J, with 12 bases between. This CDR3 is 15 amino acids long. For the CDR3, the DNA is TGCGCCAGCAGCTTCCGACAGGACGGTAATGAAAAACTGTTTTTT. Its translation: CASSFRQDGNEKLFF.

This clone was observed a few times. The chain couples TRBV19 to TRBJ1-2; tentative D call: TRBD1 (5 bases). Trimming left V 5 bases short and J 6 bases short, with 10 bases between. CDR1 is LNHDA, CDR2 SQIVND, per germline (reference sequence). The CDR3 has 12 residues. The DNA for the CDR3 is TGTGCCAGTAGTCGACAGATTGATGGCTACACCTTC. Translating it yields CASSRQIDGYTF.